These T cell receptor beta chains were read from a single sample in a study of T cells after yellow fever vaccination. TCRdb re-analysed the 5' RACE reads in MiXCR, keeping a single row per CDR3 protein. The sample lists a few hundred thousand distinct CDR3 sequences, around 5.3% occurring once. The source was CD4+ T cells sorted from PBMCs, collected on the day of the yellow fever booster vaccination. The receptor source for this set is a man between 18 and 35 years old who received the YFV17D yellow fever vaccine. CDR3s include the opening cysteine and the closing phenylalanine or tryptophan. Fields, in order: J gene, V gene, clone size, D gene, CDR3 DNA, CDR3 protein. A D gene is named only where the DNA matches it firmly. Size is stated for part of the rows, as once, few or many counts, or as a class when the clone is expanded.

TRBJ1-3 | TRBV19 | few | NA | TGTGCCAGCAGTCGTTTGACTGGAAACACCATATATTTT | CASSRLTGNTIYF
TRBJ1-5 | TRBV12-3/TRBV12-4 | many | TRBD1 | TGTGCCAGCAGACAGGGGGCCGATCAGCCCCAGCATTTT | CASRQGADQPQHF
TRBJ1-2 | TRBV6-2/TRBV6-3 | few | NA | TGTGCCAGCAGTTACCGGGACCGCTTACTTTATGGCTACACCTTC | CASSYRDRLLYGYTF
TRBJ1-2 | TRBV29-1 | few | TRBD1 | TGCAGCGTTGAAGAGGGCAGGGGGAATGGCTACACCTTC | CSVEEGRGNGYTF
TRBJ1-4 | TRBV12-3/TRBV12-4 | many | NA | TGTGCCAGCAGTTTCCGTAGGGCTGGGGAAAAACTGTTTTTT | CASSFRRAGEKLFF
TRBJ2-2 | TRBV7-2 | few | NA | TGTGCCAGCAGCCTAGTCGGGGGTGTCGGGGAGCTGTTTTTT | CASSLVGGVGELFF
TRBJ2-5 | TRBV5-6 | few | NA | TGTGCCAGCAGCCGGGACATACAGACCCAGTACTTC | CASSRDIQTQYF
TRBJ2-5 | TRBV9 | NA | NA | TGTGCCAGCAGCCCCGGGTGGTCGGAGACCCAGTACTTC | CASSPGWSETQYF
TRBJ2-1 | TRBV20-1 | few | NA | TGCAGTGCTAGAGATCGCAAAAGCGGCAATGAGCAGTTCTTC | CSARDRKSGNEQFF
TRBJ2-3 | TRBV5-1 | many | NA | TGCGCCAGCAGCGGAGGGAATCCCACAGATACGCAGTATTTT | CASSGGNPTDTQYF
TRBJ2-7 | TRBV7-9 | many | NA | TGTGCCAGCAGCTTGCCAGGGCTGGACGAGCAGTACTTC | CASSLPGLDEQYF
TRBJ1-5 | TRBV29-1 | few | TRBD1 | TGCAGCGTGTCAACAGGGGCAAACAATCAGCCCCAGCATTTT | CSVSTGANNQPQHF
TRBJ1-3 | TRBV4-1 | NA | NA | TGCGCCAGCAGCCAAGAGGTGGCCTCCTCTGGAAACACCATATATTTT | CASSQEVASSGNTIYF
TRBJ1-6 | TRBV4-1 | NA | NA | TGCGCCAGCACTCAGGCCCTACAGGGTTTACCCCTCCACTTT | CASTQALQGLPLHF
TRBJ2-1 | TRBV20-1 | few | NA | TGCAGTGCTAGAGATTACGGTAGCAGGAGCTCCTACAATGAGCAGTTCTTC | CSARDYGSRSSYNEQFF
TRBJ2-2 | TRBV6-5 | few | NA | TGTGCCAGCAGTTATAGATATTCGGGGGACACCGGGGAGCTGTTTTTT | CASSYRYSGDTGELFF
TRBJ2-2 | TRBV20-1 | many | NA | TGCAGTGCTAGACATCGAGTCACCGGGGAGCTGTTTTTT | CSARHRVTGELFF
TRBJ2-7 | TRBV5-8 | NA | NA | TGTGCCAGCAGCTTAGGGTCGCAGCAGTACTTC | CASSLGSQQYF
TRBJ2-7 | TRBV4-2 | few | TRBD1 | TGTGCCAGCAGCCACCGCGCAGGGGGCGCCTCCTACGAGCAGTACTTC | CASSHRAGGASYEQYF
TRBJ2-5 | TRBV4-3 | many | NA | TGCGCCAGCAGCCAAATAGGACTCCAAGAGACCCAGTACTTC | CASSQIGLQETQYF
TRBJ2-7 | TRBV14 | few | TRBD2 | TGTGCCAGCAGCCCCGCGCTTAGCGGGGGCTACGAGCAGTACTTC | CASSPALSGGYEQYF
TRBJ1-4 | TRBV7-2 | few | NA | TGTGCCAGCAGCCTATTTGGAAGGTCCGGAGGTGAAAAACTGTTTTTT | CASSLFGRSGGEKLFF
TRBJ2-5 | TRBV7-8 | many | NA | TGTGCCAGCAGCCCCGGGTTGGGGTACCAAGAGACCCAGTACTTC | CASSPGLGYQETQYF
TRBJ1-2 | TRBV4-3 | few | NA | TGCGCCAGCAGCCAATCTAATCCAAGAGAGAATCGGTATGGCTACACCTTC | CASSQSNPRENRYGYTF
TRBJ2-5 | TRBV20-1 | few | NA | TGCAGTGCTAGAGATCGAGAGACCCAGTACTTC | CSARDRETQYF
TRBJ2-2 | TRBV6-5 | few | TRBD2 | TGTGCCAGCAGTCGGCGCCGGGGGGCGAACACCGGGGAGCTGTTTTTT | CASSRRRGANTGELFF
TRBJ2-3 | TRBV18 | NA | TRBD2 | TGTGCCAGCTCCCCACAGGCGAGCGGGGGTGGAGATACGCAGTATTTT | CASSPQASGGGDTQYF
TRBJ2-5 | TRBV7-2 | few | NA | TGTGCCAGCAGATACCATCCCGGGTTTTCAGAGACCCAGTACTTC | CASRYHPGFSETQYF
TRBJ2-2 | TRBV7-3 | few | NA | TGTGCCAGCAGCTTAAGTACCGACGGGGAGCTGTTTTTT | CASSLSTDGELFF
TRBJ2-3 | TRBV14 | many | TRBD1 | TGTGCCAGCAGCCCCAGGGGGCGAGATACGCAGTATTTT | CASSPRGRDTQYF
TRBJ2-5 | TRBV6-6 | NA | TRBD2 | TGTGCCAGCAGTGTAGCGGGGGGAGGAGTAAGAATGGAGACCCAGTACTTC | CASSVAGGGVRMETQYF
TRBJ2-5 | TRBV25-1 | many | TRBD2 | TGTGCCAGCAGTCGAGGAGCGGGGGGCTCCCTAGCAGAGACCCAGTACTTC | CASSRGAGGSLAETQYF
TRBJ2-1 | TRBV7-2 | NA | TRBD2 | TGTGCCAGCAGCTTAGCTAGCGGGACCTACAATGAGCAGTTCTTC | CASSLASGTYNEQFF
TRBJ2-7 | TRBV7-2 | NA | TRBD1 | TGTGCCAGCAGCTTCTACAGGGGGCCCTACGAGCAGTACTTC | CASSFYRGPYEQYF
TRBJ1-1 | TRBV7-2 | few | NA | TGTGCCAGCAGCTTTGGGGCTATGAACACTGAAGCTTTCTTT | CASSFGAMNTEAFF
TRBJ2-7 | TRBV6-5 | few | NA | TGTGCCACCGCGCCCGGCTTGAACTACGAGCAGTACTTC | CATAPGLNYEQYF
TRBJ2-3 | TRBV30 | NA | NA | TGTGCCTGGGACCTCACAGATACGCAGTATTTT | CAWDLTDTQYF